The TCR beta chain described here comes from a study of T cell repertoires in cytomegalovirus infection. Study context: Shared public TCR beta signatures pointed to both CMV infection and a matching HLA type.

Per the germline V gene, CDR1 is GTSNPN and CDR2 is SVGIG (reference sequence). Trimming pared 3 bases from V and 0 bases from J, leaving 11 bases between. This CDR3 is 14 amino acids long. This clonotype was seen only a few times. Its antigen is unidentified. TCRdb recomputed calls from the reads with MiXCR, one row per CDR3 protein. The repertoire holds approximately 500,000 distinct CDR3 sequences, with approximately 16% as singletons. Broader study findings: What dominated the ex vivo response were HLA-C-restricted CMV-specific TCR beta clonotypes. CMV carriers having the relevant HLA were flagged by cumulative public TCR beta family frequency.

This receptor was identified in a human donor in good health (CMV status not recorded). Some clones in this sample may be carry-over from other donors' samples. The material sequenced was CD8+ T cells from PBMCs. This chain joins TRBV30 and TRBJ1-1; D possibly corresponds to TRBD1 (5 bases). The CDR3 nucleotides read TGTGCCTGGAGGGGGACTGCAATGAACACTGAAGCTTTCTTT. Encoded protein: CAWRGTAMNTEAFF.